This T cell receptor beta chain was sequenced in a study of blood T cell repertoires in COVID-19. Overall study context: Nucleic acid was either cDNA or gDNA, and it came from T cells, B-cell-depleted T cells, or PBMCs.

The age range of participants was about 18 to 100 years, with residence in approximately 25 US areas. Either two negative PCRs, clearance, or symptom resolution qualified Cohort 3 donors as recovered. Losses at the gene ends were 0 bases for V and 8 bases for J; bases not matched to a gene: 0. CDR1 is SGHRS and CDR2 is YFSETQ in the germline V gene. The CDR3 is made up of 14 amino acids. Per the original data handling: Reference gene primers were amplified, and this amplification served to estimate nucleated cell counts. The protocol was immunoSEQ multiplex PCR, while the TCRdb copy is restricted to in-frame clones and leaves out a portion. V, J and clone size were drawn from that table, and D and trimming were deduced from the DNA. This sample yields roughly 450,000 clones, of which about 92% are seen a single time; less than 0.75% belongs to the top ten.

The chain is built from TRBV5-1 and TRBJ2-4, with 12 bases matching TRBD2. This clonotype originated in a man aged 18 to 29 who had recovered from COVID-19. The sequencing sample was made of PBMCs or T cells enriched from blood (not recorded which). The CDR3 DNA reads TGCGCCAGCAGCTTGGGACTAGCGGGAGACATTCAGTACTTC. The encoded protein is CASSLGLAGDIQYF.